The rows below give T cell receptor beta chains drawn from one sample of a study of blood T cells in healthy people across ages. In TCRdb, the 5' RACE reads were re-called with MiXCR into one record per CDR3 protein. The sample yields under 1,000,000 distinct CDR3 sequences, 35% to 40% seen once. Material for sequencing was blood. All receptors come from a man younger than 35 in good health. The CDR3 runs from the conserved cysteine through the conserved F or W. D genes are given only for firm matches. Not all rows give a size; the values are once, few, many and, for expanded clones, a class.

j_gene	abundance	d_gene	v_gene	CDR3aa	CDR3nt
TRBJ2-7	few	TRBD1	TRBV5-6	CASSLAFTGASSYEQYF	TGTGCCAGCAGCTTGGCCTTCACAGGGGCGAGCTCCTACGAGCAGTACTTC
TRBJ2-5	many	TRBD1	TRBV20-1	CSAKRPQGLQETQYF	TGCAGTGCGAAAAGACCACAGGGGTTACAAGAGACCCAGTACTTC
TRBJ2-5	.	.	TRBV2	CASSLQGWETQYF	TGTGCCAGCAGTTTACAGGGATGGGAGACCCAGTACTTC
TRBJ2-7	.	.	TRBV4-1	CASSLETASVSEQYF	TGCGCCAGCAGCCTAGAGACCGCAAGCGTCAGCGAGCAGTACTTC
TRBJ2-7	.	TRBD1	TRBV6-5	CASRSPGQGYEQYF	TGTGCCAGCAGATCGCCGGGACAGGGTTACGAGCAGTACTTC
TRBJ2-5	.	.	TRBV14	CASNQDSPLETQYF	TGTGCCAGCAACCAAGACAGTCCCTTAGAGACCCAGTACTTC
TRBJ2-2	.	TRBD1	TRBV7-2	CASSSDRLTGELFF	TGTGCCAGCAGCTCGGACAGGCTCACCGGGGAGCTGTTTTTT
TRBJ1-4	.	.	TRBV9	CASSVNGVMEKLFF	TGTGCCAGCAGCGTAAACGGGGTGATGGAAAAACTGTTTTTT
TRBJ2-2	few	.	TRBV5-6	CASSWTARNTGELFF	TGTGCCAGCAGCTGGACAGCCCGGAACACCGGGGAGCTGTTTTTT
TRBJ2-3	.	.	TRBV7-2	CASSPWGERADTQYF	TGTGCCAGCAGCCCCTGGGGGGAGCGGGCAGATACGCAGTATTTT
TRBJ2-1	.	.	TRBV6-2/TRBV6-3	CASSQRSGDEQFF	TGTGCCAGCAGTCAAAGGTCAGGGGACGAGCAGTTCTTC
TRBJ1-1	.	.	TRBV5-1	CASSVGSRAHEAFF	TGCGCCAGCAGCGTGGGATCCAGGGCCCACGAAGCTTTCTTT
TRBJ2-6	.	.	TRBV30	CAWSVMGSGANVLTF	TGTGCCTGGAGTGTCATGGGATCTGGGGCCAACGTCCTGACTTTC
TRBJ2-3	many	TRBD2	TRBV10-3	CAISEVTSDPYTQYF	TGTGCCATCAGTGAGGTAACTAGCGACCCATATACGCAGTATTTT
TRBJ2-3	.	.	TRBV5-1	CASSWPGADTQYF	TGCGCCAGCAGCTGGCCAGGAGCAGATACGCAGTATTTT
TRBJ2-3	few	TRBD2	TRBV6-2/TRBV6-3	CASSYGGLEPIQQYF	TGTGCCAGCAGTTACGGTGGACTAGAACCCATCCAGCAGTATTTT
TRBJ2-1	.	TRBD2	TRBV24-1	CATSGASGSHSYNEQFF	TGTGCCACCAGTGGGGCTAGCGGGAGCCACTCCTACAATGAGCAGTTCTTC
TRBJ1-2	.	.	TRBV20-1	CSARDPGQAPYGHTF	TGCAGTGCTAGAGATCCCGGGCAGGCCCCCTATGGCCACACCTTC
TRBJ2-1	few	.	TRBV11-1	CASSTVHWETGEQFF	TGTGCCAGCAGCACCGTTCATTGGGAAACGGGTGAGCAGTTCTTC
TRBJ2-2	once	.	TRBV6-2/TRBV6-3	CASSPAWGGTGELFF	TGTGCCAGCAGTCCCGCGTGGGGCGGCACCGGGGAGCTGTTTTTT
TRBJ2-5	.	.	TRBV25-1	CASSGYSSQQETQYF	TGTGCCAGCAGTGGATATTCGAGTCAGCAAGAGACCCAGTACTTC
TRBJ2-7	.	.	TRBV6-6	CASSYDNYEQYF	TGTGCCAGCAGTTACGACAACTACGAGCAGTACTTC
TRBJ2-1	.	.	TRBV7-2	CASSLRGVPYNEQFF	TGTGCCAGCAGCTTAAGGGGGGTCCCCTACAATGAGCAGTTCTTC
TRBJ2-2	few	.	TRBV12-3/TRBV12-4	CASSLRFGSGVLELFF	TGTGCCAGCAGTTTAAGGTTTGGTAGCGGAGTTTTGGAGCTGTTTTTT
TRBJ2-5	.	TRBD2	TRBV9	CASSKAGGYNEQYF	TGTGCCAGCAGCAAAGCGGGGGGGTACAATGAGCAGTACTTC
TRBJ2-3	.	TRBD2	TRBV5-1	CASSLLLGGGRVGTDTQYF	TGCGCCAGCAGCTTGCTCCTCGGGGGGGGCAGGGTTGGCACAGATACGCAGTATTTT
TRBJ1-5	once	.	TRBV19	CASSISVSNQPQHF	TGTGCCAGTAGTATTTCAGTTAGCAATCAGCCCCAGCATTTT
TRBJ1-4	few	TRBD1	TRBV4-3	CASSQAPGTGDLGEKLFF	TGCGCCAGCAGCCAAGCCCCCGGGACAGGGGATCTTGGGGAAAAACTGTTTTTT
TRBJ2-2	.	TRBD1	TRBV4-3	CASSQAGTGAGELFF	TGCGCCAGCAGCCAAGCCGGGACAGGGGCCGGGGAGCTGTTTTTT
TRBJ2-1	few	TRBD2	TRBV7-2	CASSRTGGTYNEQFF	TGTGCCAGCAGCAGGACGGGGGGGACCTACAATGAGCAGTTCTTC
TRBJ1-1	.	.	TRBV12-3/TRBV12-4	CASSLGWSGRTEAFF	TGTGCCAGCAGTTTAGGGTGGAGTGGGAGGACTGAAGCTTTCTTT
TRBJ2-1	few	TRBD2	TRBV7-9	CASSLEGTSGGANEQFF	TGTGCCAGCAGCTTAGAAGGGACTAGCGGGGGGGCTAATGAGCAGTTCTTC
TRBJ2-3	few	TRBD1	TRBV7-6	CASSTGDSSDTQYF	TGTGCCAGCAGCACAGGGGATAGCTCGGATACGCAGTATTTT
TRBJ1-1	few	TRBD1	TRBV12-3/TRBV12-4	CASNPGTGGMNTEAFF	TGTGCCAGCAATCCCGGGACAGGGGGTATGAACACTGAAGCTTTCTTT
TRBJ1-1	few	TRBD1	TRBV20-1	CSARGTGVSEAFF	TGCAGTGCTAGAGGGACAGGGGTATCCGAAGCTTTCTTT
TRBJ2-1	.	TRBD2	TRBV25-1	CASSESFGTSGGPKYNEQFF	TGTGCCAGCAGTGAATCTTTCGGGACTAGCGGGGGGCCAAAGTACAATGAGCAGTTCTTC
TRBJ1-1	.	TRBD1	TRBV5-1	CASSADRVSTEAFF	TGCGCCAGCAGCGCGGACAGGGTGAGCACTGAAGCTTTCTTT
TRBJ2-1	many	.	TRBV20-1	CSALLTPTQFF	TGCAGTGCTCTTCTGACCCCCACGCAGTTCTTC
TRBJ2-6	.	.	TRBV20-1	CSAGPMGANVLTF	TGCAGTGCTGGACCAATGGGGGCCAACGTCCTGACTTTC
TRBJ2-3	once	.	TRBV15	CAIITAFTQYF	TGTGCCATCATAACGGCTTTTACGCAGTATTTT
TRBJ1-5	few	.	TRBV2	CASALQEGPQPQHF	TGTGCCAGCGCTCTCCAGGAGGGGCCTCAGCCCCAGCATTTT
TRBJ1-2	.	.	TRBV20-1	CSARDQTSYGYTF	TGCAGTGCTAGAGATCAGACAAGCTATGGCTACACCTTC
TRBJ2-7	few	.	TRBV7-8	CASSKAPKKGDEQYF	TGTGCCAGCAGCAAGGCCCCGAAGAAGGGTGACGAGCAGTACTTC
TRBJ2-7	.	TRBD2	TRBV27	CASWGLAGTYEQYF	TGTGCCAGCTGGGGACTAGCGGGCACCTACGAGCAGTACTTC
TRBJ1-1	once	.	TRBV20-1	CSAQQGTEAFF	TGCAGTGCTCAACAGGGAACTGAAGCTTTCTTT
TRBJ2-1	once	.	TRBV5-1	CASKEQGSRLMNGQFF	TGCGCCAGCAAGGAACAGGGATCTAGATTAATGAATGGGCAGTTCTTC
TRBJ2-3	.	.	TRBV5-1	CASSSTSGSDTQDF	TGCGCCAGCAGCTCTACTTCAGGGTCGGATACGCAGGATTTT
TRBJ1-2	few	.	TRBV9	CASEGDRLGYTF	TGTGCCAGCGAAGGGGACCGTCTCGGCTACACCTTC
TRBJ2-7	few	.	TRBV30	CAQRRGGEQYF	TGTGCACAGAGACGGGGAGGCGAGCAGTACTTC
TRBJ1-1	.	.	TRBV6-2/TRBV6-3	CASSYTTVNTEAFF	TGTGCCAGCAGTTACACGACAGTGAACACTGAAGCTTTCTTT
TRBJ1-2	.	TRBD1	TRBV6-2/TRBV6-3	CASSPLNRDRSQTNYGYTF	TGTGCCAGCAGCCCCCTGAACCGGGACAGGAGTCAAACTAACTATGGCTACACCTTC
TRBJ2-6	few	.	TRBV5-1	CASSLSVRAISSGANVLTF	TGCGCCAGCAGCCTAAGCGTCCGGGCGATTTCCTCTGGGGCCAACGTCCTGACTTTC
TRBJ2-6	.	.	TRBV21-1	CASIREHSGANVLTF	TGTGCCAGCATCAGGGAACACTCTGGGGCCAACGTCCTGACTTTC
TRBJ1-2	few	.	TRBV29-1	CSVEDALTPLNYGYTF	TGCAGCGTTGAAGATGCGCTGACGCCGCTTAACTATGGCTACACCTTC
TRBJ2-7	many	.	TRBV14	CASSLQVSLSYEQYF	TGTGCCAGCAGTCTACAGGTATCCCTCTCCTACGAGCAGTACTTC
TRBJ2-3	.	.	TRBV5-1	CASSLAVDSWDTQYF	TGCGCCAGCAGCTTGGCCGTGGATTCCTGGGATACGCAGTATTTT
TRBJ2-3	many	TRBD2	TRBV20-1	CSARDTSGGSTDTQYF	TGCAGTGCTAGAGATACTAGCGGGGGGAGCACAGATACGCAGTATTTT